This T cell receptor beta chain was profiled in a study of blood T cell repertoires in COVID-19 (dated by TCRdb to the early 2020s). Study-wide context: Collaborator samples came from the United States, Italy and Spain and covered acute and convalescent phases of COVID-19. The sample metadata nearly always contained a de-identified subject ID, COVID-19 status, age in years and sex. HLA class I and class II types, where available, came from metadata supplied by the sample provider rather than from assay-based typing. Deeply sampled blood TCRbeta repertoires from subjects exposed to, actively infected with, or recovered from COVID-19 were included in the dataset. A freely available public database, intended as a resource for researchers studying the immune response to SARS-CoV-2, is where the repertoires were released. The prospective study material was composed of cDNA or gDNA derived from T cells, B-cell-depleted T cells, or PBMCs. Samples came from the ongoing ImmuneRACE study (first 160 participants) plus 1,254 subjects from 6 global collaborators.

Each collaborating institution followed its own protocols to collect whole blood in K2EDTA tubes. Collaborator samples were shipped for TCRbeta analysis as frozen whole blood, isolated PBMCs, or DNA extracted from either sample type. This clone was counted a few times. Its binding antigen is unknown. No quality values exist for individual bases; no much larger clone is one base distant. TCRbeta CDR3 regions were amplified from genomic DNA by means of the immunoSEQ Assay, a bias-controlled multiplex PCR. Concerning the study's data processing: The number of nucleated cells in each sample was estimated by amplification of reference gene primers within the assay. To quantify the absolute abundance of each unique TCRbeta CDR3 rearrangement, sequence reads were collapsed and filtered. For each sample, productive Simpson clonality was calculated as the square root of Simpson's diversity index over productive rearrangements. TCRdb retrieved this table from immuneACCESS and kept in-frame rearrangements only. Not all clones are present; in checked studies, unresolved V genes account for under half, and no reason is known for the remainder. V, J and clone size are those of that table, while D and trimming were read from the DNA. This sample is represented by about 150,000 clones; approximately 83% of them were singletons. The ten largest clonotypes hold about 11% of the sample.

Broad study findings and their caveats: The amount of clinical and demographic metadata varied by source and participant and was provided uncurated.

From a lookup of the germline V gene (reference sequence), CDR1 and CDR2 are SEHNR and FQNEAQ. V drops 9 bases and J drops 1 base, leaving 9 bases in between. From the cysteine up to the phenylalanine, the CDR3 has a length of 12 residues. Of the read, only the CDR3 DNA is kept; its 36 bases are in frame from base 1. This receptor was taken from a man in his 70s with active or convalescent COVID-19. The rearrangement joined TRBV7-9 to TRBJ1-1, with no reliable assignment of the D segment. Source material: peripheral blood. The CDR3: CASEPGNTEAFF. The DNA reads TGTGCCAGTGAACCGGGGAACACTGAAGCTTTCTTT.